This T cell receptor beta chain was captured in a study of T cell repertoires in cytomegalovirus infection. Whole-study context: In public TCR beta signatures, there were indications of both CMV infection and matching HLA type. Study outcomes and limitations: Predominance within the ex vivo response was attributable to HLA-C-restricted CMV-specific TCR beta clonotypes.

TCRdb recomputed calls from the reads with MiXCR, one row per CDR3 protein. The data contain about 280,000 distinct CDR3 sequences, 22% of them seen just once; the ten biggest clones take up about 21%. This clonotype occurred a few times. Its antigen remains unknown. The CDR3 consists of 21 residues. Deletions cut 1 base from V and 7 bases from J, with 34 bases between. Germline values: CDR1 LNHNV, CDR2 YYDKDF (reference sequence). J is TRBJ1-2 and V is TRBV15; tentative D call: TRBD1 (5 bases). The receptor was isolated from a human donor in good health (CMV status not recorded). Some clones in this sample may be carry-over from other donors' samples. Sequencing used cultured PBMCs, obtained from culture after CMV antigen stimulation. The CDR3 reads CATSRVLRLREGAQDLCGYTF. The CDR3 DNA reads TGTGCCACCAGCAGAGTCCTCAGGCTGCGGGAAGGGGCACAAGACTTATGTGGCTACACCTTC. The entire variable domain, with the rest obtained from reference TRBV15 and TRBJ1-2, is as follows: DAMVIQNPRYQVTQFGKPVTLSCSQTLNHNVMYWYQQKSSQAPKLLFHYYDKDFNNEADTPDNFQSRRPNTSFCFLDIRSPGLGDTAMYLCATSRVLRLREGAQDLCGYTFGSGTRLTVV.